The 18 T cell receptor beta chains given below trace back to one sample, sequenced in a study of blood T cell repertoires in COVID-19. The table came from immunoSEQ multiplex PCR; TCRdb's copy has only in-frame clones and leaves some out. The table has roughly 380,000 clones, about 90% seen once. Sequenced material: PBMCs or T cells enriched from blood (not recorded which). The origin of the receptors is a woman in her 30s who had been exposed to COVID-19.

J is TRBJ1-4 and V is TRBV11-2; no clear D gene. Trimming took 2 bases from V and 3 from J, leaving 7 bases between them. Germline V CDR1 and CDR2: SGHAT, FQNNGV. The CDR3 runs 14 residues. This CDR3 is CASSLQAPNEKLFF. The CDR3 DNA reads as TGTGCCAGCAGCTTACAGGCCCCTAATGAAAAACTGTTTTTT.

Written as DNA, the CDR3 is TGCAGCGTCGGAAGGACTAGCGGAGGGGTCGAGCAGTACTTC. It translates to CSVGRTSGGVEQYF. The chain carries TRBV29-1 and TRBJ2-7; TRBD2 matches at 10 bases. Trimming at V came to 6 bases and at J to 6 bases, leaving 11 bases not matched to a gene. Germline CDR1 reads SQVTM; CDR2 reads ANQGSEA. The CDR3 runs 14 residues.

The chain is built from TRBV7-2 and TRBJ2-1; 8 nucleotides align to TRBD2. Germline V gene data show CDR1 as SGHTA and CDR2 as FQGNSA. The J segment lost 4 bases and the V segment lost 0 bases, leaving 5 bases of the junction unmatched. The length of the CDR3 is 16 residues. The CDR3 reads CASSLALSGSYNEQFF. CDR3 DNA sequence: TGTGCCAGCAGCTTAGCGCTCAGCGGGAGTTACAATGAGCAGTTCTTC.

V and J are TRBV14 and TRBJ2-1; tentatively, D is TRBD2 (6 bases). The CDR3 extends over 20 amino acids. CDR1 is SGHDN, CDR2 FVKESK, per germline. Trimming left V 1 base short and J 3 bases short, with 25 bases between. CDR3 DNA sequence: TGTGCCAGCAGCCAAGTTAACGGGAGACCGACCGTGACCCTCTACAATGAGCAGTTCTTC. Its translation: CASSQVNGRPTVTLYNEQFF.

The chain joins TRBV6-2 or TRBV6-3 to TRBJ1-2; D possibly corresponds to TRBD1 (6 bases). The CDR3 runs 14 residues. CDR1 is MNHEY, CDR2 SVGEGT, per germline. The V end was cut by 2 bases, the J end by 7 bases, with 14 bases between. The CDR3 sequence is CASSYQTGFGGYTF. CDR3 DNA sequence: TGTGCCAGCAGTTACCAAACAGGGTTTGGTGGCTACACCTTC.

The chain employs TRBV10-3 and TRBJ1-1; 7 bases match TRBD1. CDR3 length: 17 amino acids. Germline CDR1 is ENHRY and CDR2 is SYGVKD. V trimming: 2 bases; J trimming: 3 bases; junction bases outside the gene matches: 12. The CDR3 DNA reads TGTGCCATCAGTGAGATTTTAGGAGGGGGCAGGGACACTGAAGCTTTCTTT. It codes for CAISEILGGGRDTEAFF.

The chain carries TRBV19 and TRBJ2-1, with 7 bases identical to TRBD2. CDR1 and CDR2 (germline): LNHDA, SQIVND (reference sequence). The CDR3 loop spans 16 amino acids. The V segment lost 7 bases and the J segment 2 bases; nucleotides outside the gene matches: 11. CDR3 sequence reads: CASIISASGAYNEQFF. The CDR3 DNA is TGTGCCAGTATCATATCGGCCAGCGGGGCCTACAATGAGCAGTTCTTC.

This clone was recorded a few times. The V and J genes are TRBV29-1 and TRBJ2-1, with 10 nucleotides matching TRBD1. There are 17 residues in the CDR3. CDR1 and CDR2 from the germline V gene are SQVTM and ANQGSEA. Trimming at V came to 4 bases and at J to 2 bases, leaving 11 bases not matched to a gene. The CDR3 nucleotides read TGCAGCGTTGTGGGACAGGGGAAGAAGGGCACCTACAATGAGCAGTTCTTC. It codes for CSVVGQGKKGTYNEQFF.

The chain couples TRBV15 to TRBJ1-2; 9 nucleotides line up with TRBD1. The V and J ends lost 1 base and 8 bases, in that order; junction bases with no gene match: 8. The length of the CDR3 is 15 residues. Germline CDR1 reads LNHNV; CDR2 reads YYDKDF (reference sequence). The CDR3 coding sequence is TGTGCCACCAGCAGAGGGGGACAGGGTTACCAGGGCTACACCTTC. It translates to CATSRGGQGYQGYTF.

The gene calls are TRBV14 and TRBJ1-1, with unresolved D. The length of the CDR3 is 14 residues. Germline CDR1 is SGHDN and CDR2 is FVKESK. Trimming pared 4 bases from V and 0 bases from J, leaving 9 bases between. The CDR3 sequence: CASSLHSMNTEAFF. The CDR3 DNA reads TGTGCCAGCAGCCTACACAGCATGAACACTGAAGCTTTCTTT.

The V call is TRBV27, the J call TRBJ2-7; 9 bases line up with TRBD1. The V segment lost 7 bases and the J segment 3 bases; nucleotides outside the gene matches: 7. The CDR3 has 14 amino acids. Germline V lookup: CDR1 MNHEY, CDR2 SMNVEV (reference sequence). The CDR3 sequence is CASTVTGGSYEQYF. As DNA, the CDR3 is TGTGCCAGCACCGTGACAGGGGGTAGCTACGAGCAGTACTTC.

The gene calls are TRBV10-3 and TRBJ1-1; 8 bases map to TRBD1. The trim removed 7 bases at V and 3 bases at J, leaving 7 bases unmatched. Per the germline V gene, CDR1 is ENHRY and CDR2 is SYGVKD. This CDR3 is built from 14 residues. The CDR3 protein is CAIKTGETHTEAFF. CDR3 nucleotide sequence: TGTGCCATCAAGACAGGGGAGACTCACACTGAAGCTTTCTTT.

This chain links TRBV10-1 with TRBJ2-7; D gene uncertain. This CDR3 is 13 amino acids long. Per the germline V gene, CDR1 is WNHNN and CDR2 is SYGVQD (reference sequence). The ends were cut back, 2 bases at V and 3 bases at J, with 8 bases in the middle. The CDR3 DNA sequence: TGCGCCAGCAGTGAGACAAGAAACTACGAGCAGTACTTC. Its translation: CASSETRNYEQYF.

This chain connects TRBV7-2 to TRBJ1-6; TRBD1 matches at 8 bases. The germline gives CDR1 SGHTA, CDR2 FQGNSA. The CDR3 loop spans 15 amino acids. J lost 8 bases, V lost 4 bases, and 7 bases had no gene match. The CDR3 coding sequence is TGTGCCAGCAGCTCACAGGGGGTTTTGGATTCACCCCTCCACTTT. Translated: CASSSQGVLDSPLHF.

This clone came up once. The rearrangement links TRBV7-3 to TRBJ2-2; maybe TRBD1 (6 bases). Per germline, CDR1 SGHTA and CDR2 FQGTGA. The V end was cut by 4 bases, the J end by 5 bases, with 11 bases between. The CDR3 length is 14 residues. The CDR3 region has the DNA TGTGCCAGCAGCTCCTATACAGGGACCGGGGAGCTGTTTTTT. This encodes CASSSYTGTGELFF.

This chain connects TRBV11-2 to TRBJ2-5, with D possibly being TRBD1 (6 bases). The CDR3 length is 15 residues. V was cut by 5 bases and J by 4 bases, with 17 bases left in between. Per the germline V gene, CDR1 is SGHAT and CDR2 is FQNNGV. For the CDR3, the DNA is TGTGCCAGCAGCGTCGTAGGGGGAGATGTAGAGACCCAGTACTTC. It yields the protein CASSVVGGDVETQYF.

The chain employs TRBV29-1 and TRBJ1-4; tentatively, D is TRBD1 (5 bases). There are 13 residues in the CDR3. CDR1 and CDR2 from the germline V gene are SQVTM and ANQGSEA. V lost 4 bases and J 3 bases, leaving 9 bases between the germline ends. Written as DNA, the CDR3 is TGCAGCGTTGGGGGCAGGGCTAATGAAAAACTGTTTTTT. It yields the protein CSVGGRANEKLFF.

CDR3 in amino acids: CASSLIGGREGVRGNTIYF. The DNA of the CDR3 is TGTGCCAGCAGCTTAATAGGAGGAAGGGAAGGTGTTCGGGGAAACACCATATATTTT. The chain uses TRBV7-9 and TRBJ1-3, with D unclear. Trimming stripped 2 bases from V and 4 bases from J, with 24 bases between. This CDR3 is 19 amino acids long. The V gene's germline CDR1 is SEHNR and CDR2 FQNEAQ (reference sequence).